Described below is a single T cell receptor beta chain sequence and its context. The assay was immunoSEQ multiplex PCR, and TCRdb's table has in-frame clones only and misses some. The table includes tens of thousands of clones, about 85% detected once. The sample comes from a study of blood T cell repertoires in COVID-19. Per germline, CDR1 KGHSH and CDR2 LQKENI. The junction had 6 bases not matched to a gene; V was cut back by 0 bases and J by 2 bases. CDR3 length equals 17 residues. Sequenced: peripheral blood. This TCR derives from a man between 60 and 70 years old with acute or convalescent COVID-19. The rearrangement links TRBV18 to TRBJ2-3, with TRBD2 matching over 9 bases. CDR3: CASSPPRQREVTDTQYF. Written as DNA, the CDR3 is TGTGCCAGCTCACCACCTAGACAGCGGGAGGTCACAGATACGCAGTATTTT.